This T cell receptor (beta chain) was obtained from a study of tumor and adjacent non-tumor tissue in lung cancer. Across the whole study: Each sample yielded 3.9 million or so productive TCRbeta reads on average.

RNA was extracted from bulk tissue without any cell sorting. A word on this clonotype: At one end, the junction sequence differs from germline, possibly due to a read error.

Germline CDR1 MNHEY, CDR2 SVGAGI. The CDR3 spans 13 residues. TCRbeta libraries were built with three rounds of nested PCR, modified from ARM-PCR. MiXCR was run by TCRdb on the multiplex PCR reads, yielding one entry per CDR3 protein. The data show 90,000 or so distinct CDR3 sequences, around 57% seen once. The chain has TRBV6-5 and TRBJ2-7, with 7 bases fitting TRBD1. Sequencing was performed on lung tumor tissue. The TCR sequence derives from a man in his 70s with non-small cell lung cancer. CDR3 in DNA: TGTACCAGCAGGCAACGGGACAGCTACGGGCAGTGCTTC. The encoded protein is CTSRQRDSYGQCF.